This T cell receptor (beta chain) was recovered during a study of CD8 T cells in ankylosing spondylitis. Study-wide points: Blood of patients with ankylosing spondylitis appeared to be characterized by a TCR beta motif of several highly homologous variants. Disease-linked clones reportedly showed significant enrichment in matched ankylosing spondylitis synovial fluid.

In making TCR beta libraries, quantitative 5'-RACE with molecular barcodes was used. TCRdb analysed the 5' RACE reads with MiXCR anew, one entry per CDR3 protein. The table records hundreds of thousands of distinct CDR3 sequences, roughly 12% of them present only once. With respect to this clonotype: The antigen is not known.

Germline CDR1 is MNHEY and CDR2 is SMNVEV (reference sequence). V dropped 10 bases and J dropped 4 bases, with 16 bases sitting between them. The CDR3 sequence is 14 residues long. The chain employs TRBV27 and TRBJ1-4, with D unresolved. What was sequenced was blood, either unsorted or a sorted T cell fraction (not recorded which). This clonotype was sampled from a male donor with ankylosing spondylitis. The CDR3 loop reads CATRSYSGNEKLFF. The CDR3 nucleotides read TGTGCCACCCGATCTTACTCCGGTAATGAAAAACTGTTTTTT.